These T cell receptor beta chains were read from a single sample in a study of T cell repertoires in cytomegalovirus infection. Their specific antigens are unknown. TCRdb fed the reads into MiXCR, producing one record per CDR3 protein. The profile shows approximately 300,000 distinct CDR3 sequences, roughly 25% of them singletons. The sequencing used cultured PBMCs, collected from culture after CMV antigen stimulation. These receptors were collected from a human donor in good health (CMV status not recorded). Some clones in this sample may be carry-over from other donors' samples. Each CDR3 is given with its conserved first and last residue. The D gene is left open where the match is weak. Clone size, where shown, is once, few, many, or a class for clones that have expanded.

.	TRBV7-3	TRBJ2-2	TRBD2	CASSASGRAKLNTGELFF	TGTGCCAGCAGTGCTAGCGGGAGAGCCAAACTCAACACCGGGGAGCTGTTTTTT
few	TRBV7-2	TRBJ2-1	TRBD2	CASSSLTSGGSNEQFF	TGTGCCAGCAGCTCTTTAACGAGCGGGGGAAGCAATGAGCAGTTCTTC
.	TRBV18	TRBJ1-3	.	CASSPPGGSSGNTIYF	TGTGCCAGCTCACCACCGGGGGGAAGCTCTGGAAACACCATATATTTT
many	TRBV10-3	TRBJ2-5	.	CAISAKEGGMKTQYF	TGTGCCATCAGTGCAAAGGAGGGAGGCATGAAGACCCAGTACTTC
many	TRBV7-3	TRBJ2-6	TRBD1	CASSSDRASGANVLTF	TGTGCCAGCAGCTCAGACAGGGCCTCTGGGGCCAACGTCCTGACTTTC
many	TRBV7-6	TRBJ2-3	.	CASSSEIRDTQYF	TGTGCCAGCAGCTCGGAGATTCGAGATACGCAGTATTTT
few	TRBV7-2	TRBJ1-6	.	CASSPGQLLPLHF	TGTGCCAGCAGCCCCGGACAGTTACTACCCCTCCACTTT
.	TRBV28	TRBJ1-4	.	CASIRNPGLENEKLFF	TGTGCCAGCATAAGAAACCCCGGGCTGGAGAATGAAAAACTGTTTTTT
.	TRBV7-9	TRBJ2-3	TRBD2	CASSLGLAGRDTQYF	TGTGCCAGCAGCTTAGGACTAGCGGGGAGAGATACGCAGTATTTT
.	TRBV11-1	TRBJ2-5	.	CASSRSGYGEETQYF	TGTGCCAGCAGCCGCTCGGGCTACGGGGAAGAGACCCAGTACTTC
.	TRBV4-1	TRBJ1-4	.	CASSQDGGEKLFF	TGCGCCAGCAGCCAAGATGGGGGGGAAAAACTGTTTTTT
few	TRBV7-2	TRBJ1-5	.	CASSQQRNQPQHF	TGTGCCAGCAGCCAACAGCGCAATCAGCCCCAGCATTTT
.	TRBV6-1	TRBJ2-5	.	CASSGTQYF	TGTGCCAGCTCAGGGACCCAGTACTTC
.	TRBV28	TRBJ2-7	TRBD2	CASSGSGDRSYEQYF	TGTGCCAGCAGTGGGAGCGGGGATCGGTCCTACGAGCAGTACTTC
many	TRBV11-3	TRBJ1-1	.	CASSRVGSYPYPTGTEAFF	TGTGCCAGCAGCCGGGTCGGGTCGTACCCCTACCCAACTGGCACTGAAGCTTTCTTT
many	TRBV7-3	TRBJ2-1	TRBD2	CASSSQRGTSGRNEQFF	TGTGCCAGCAGCTCCCAGCGGGGGACTAGCGGGAGAAATGAGCAGTTCTTC
.	TRBV4-3	TRBJ2-1	TRBD2	CASSIGLAEYNEQFF	TGCGCCAGCAGCATCGGACTAGCGGAATACAATGAGCAGTTCTTC
.	TRBV19	TRBJ2-3	.	CASRISSTDTQYF	TGTGCCAGTAGAATCTCCAGCACAGATACGCAGTATTTT
.	TRBV4-1	TRBJ2-1	TRBD2	CASSQIAGPIYEQFF	TGCGCCAGCAGCCAGATAGCGGGCCCCATCTATGAGCAGTTCTTC
few	TRBV6-5	TRBJ2-2	TRBD1	CASMDRVSTGELFF	TGTGCCAGCATGGACAGGGTGTCCACCGGGGAGCTGTTTTTT
.	TRBV6-2/TRBV6-3	TRBJ2-2	.	CASSPLIEGELFF	TGTGCCAGCAGTCCCCTTATTGAGGGAGAGCTGTTTTTT
.	TRBV7-9	TRBJ2-1	.	CASASATGKGDEQFF	TGTGCCAGCGCCTCGGCGACAGGAAAAGGTGATGAGCAGTTCTTC
few	TRBV6-1	TRBJ1-3	.	CASKGNRRTSGNTIYF	TGTGCCAGCAAGGGCAATAGACGAACCTCTGGAAACACCATATATTTT
.	TRBV7-2	TRBJ1-1	TRBD1	CASRRGPSTEAFF	TGTGCCAGCAGAAGGGGGCCGAGCACTGAAGCTTTCTTT
few	TRBV11-3	TRBJ2-5	TRBD2	CASSLAQREQETQYF	TGTGCCAGCAGCTTAGCCCAGCGGGAACAAGAGACCCAGTACTTC
few	TRBV7-9	TRBJ1-2	TRBD1	CASTGRDRDGYTF	TGTGCCAGCACTGGACGCGACAGGGACGGCTACACCTTC
once	TRBV6-1	TRBJ1-2	TRBD1	CASSYRTGDGYTF	TGTGCCAGCAGTTACCGGACAGGAGACGGCTACACCTTC
.	TRBV5-1	TRBJ2-5	.	CASKEGGAIGETQYF	TGCGCCAGCAAAGAAGGGGGAGCTATTGGAGAGACCCAGTACTTC